The 27 T cell receptor beta chains reported below all come from one sample, sequenced in a study of CD8+ T cells in alopecia areata. Reverse transcription of extracted RNA yielded cDNA, which provided the sequencing template. The data were produced by immunoSEQ multiplex PCR, yet TCRdb's version contains in-frame clones alone and is incomplete. The sample carries 65,000 to 95,000 clones, 51% recorded once. Sequenced input: NKG2D-high CD8+ T cells sorted from blood. These receptors all come from a human donor with alopecia areata.

The chain has TRBV30 and TRBJ1-1; no reliable D call. The germline V and J ends were trimmed by 6 bases and 4 bases, with 12 bases remaining between them. This CDR3 region has 12 residues. The germline V gene encodes CDR1 GTSNPN and CDR2 SVGIG (reference sequence). Written as DNA, the CDR3 is TGTGCCTGTATCATGGTGGCCACTGAAGCTTTCTTT. Amino acid sequence: CACIMVATEAFF.

The chain couples TRBV4-1 to TRBJ1-2; D is perhaps TRBD1 (5 bases). V lost 5 bases and J lost 8, with 15 bases in between. Germline V gene sequence: CDR1 MGHRA, CDR2 YSYEKL. The CDR3 is 13 amino acids. The CDR3 nucleotides are TGCGCCAGCAGCTTCTCAGGGCTCGGCGGCTACACCTTC. Translated, it gives CASSFSGLGGYTF.

The gene calls are TRBV4-1 and TRBJ2-5; unclear D gene. Germline loops: CDR1 MGHRA, CDR2 YSYEKL. The CDR3 has 12 residues. V was clipped by 6 bases and J by 0 bases, with 5 bases between them. The CDR3 reads CASSLNQETQYF. DNA for the CDR3: TGCGCCAGCAGTCTTAACCAAGAGACCCAGTACTTC.

This chain uses TRBV29-1 with TRBJ2-1; 10 bases fit TRBD2. CDR1 is SQVTM and CDR2 is ANQGSEA in the germline V gene. After removal of 4 bases from V and 10 bases from J, the junction contained 4 bases not matched to a gene. The CDR3 extends over 12 amino acids. The CDR3 DNA follows: TGCAGCGTTGCCGGGACTAGCGACGAGCAGTTCTTC. It encodes CSVAGTSDEQFF.

The rearrangement links TRBV30 to TRBJ2-5, with D perhaps matching TRBD2 (6 bases). Germline V gene data show CDR1 as GTSNPN and CDR2 as SVGIG (reference sequence). Trimming took 3 bases from V and 3 from J, leaving 17 bases between them. The CDR3 loop spans 15 amino acids. CDR3 DNA: TGTGCCTGGAGCGCGGGCGGGGAGTTCAAAGAGACCCAGTACTTC. It yields the protein CAWSAGGEFKETQYF.

This clone came up a few times. The V call is TRBV7-9, the J call TRBJ1-1; possibly TRBD1 for D (5 bases). Germline CDR1 and CDR2: SEHNR and FQNEAQ (reference sequence). The CDR3 loop spans 16 amino acids. With 7 bases removed from V and 1 base from J, the gap between germline ends came to 19 bases. Written as DNA, the CDR3 is TGTGCCAGCACCCGAGGGGACTCCTACCCGAACACTGAAGCTTTCTTT. This sequence encodes CASTRGDSYPNTEAFF.

V usage is TRBV11-3 and J usage is TRBJ2-5; tentative D call: TRBD1 (6 bases). The germline V gene has CDR1 SGHNT and CDR2 YENEEA. V lost 1 base to trimming and J lost 5 bases, with 14 bases between them. The CDR3 sequence is 15 residues long. CDR3 loop: CASSLGYGGRETQYF. The CDR3 DNA reads as TGTGCCAGCAGCTTAGGATATGGGGGCCGGGAGACCCAGTACTTC.

The J gene is TRBJ2-1, the V gene TRBV29-1, with D possibly being TRBD1 (5 bases). Per germline, CDR1 SQVTM and CDR2 ANQGSEA. V lost 3 bases, J lost 8 bases, and 20 bases lay in between. CDR3 length equals 15 residues. The CDR3, as DNA: TGCAGCGTTGATGAAGGGCAGGGTAACGTCGATGAGCAGTTCTTC. Its translation is CSVDEGQGNVDEQFF.

This clone was seen only a few times. This chain connects TRBV5-5 to TRBJ2-3, with TRBD2 matching 11 bases. The CDR3 consists of 16 residues. CDR1 and CDR2 (germline): SGHKS, YYEKEE (reference sequence). V trimming: 2 bases; J trimming: 4 bases; junction bases outside the gene matches: 6. The CDR3 bases are TGTGCCAGCAGCTTTACTAGCGGGAGTCCAGCAGATACGCAGTATTTT. Encoded protein: CASSFTSGSPADTQYF.

The chain is built from TRBV7-9 and TRBJ2-2; D is uncertain. The CDR3 is 13 amino acids. Germline V gene data show CDR1 as SEHNR and CDR2 as FQNEAQ (reference sequence). Trimming removed 4 bases from V and 4 bases from J, with 7 bases in between. This chain's CDR3 is CASSSTATGELFF. CDR3 coding DNA: TGTGCCAGCAGCTCAACAGCCACCGGGGAGCTGTTTTTT.

The V call is TRBV7-6, the J call TRBJ2-3, with D possibly matching TRBD2 (5 bases). CDR1 and CDR2 from the germline V gene are SGHVS and FNYEAQ. The ends were cut back, 4 bases at V and 6 bases at J, with 11 bases in the middle. The CDR3 is made up of 13 amino acids. CDR3 in DNA: TGTGCCAGCAGCTCTCACAGCGGTGATACGCAGTATTTT. Translated, it gives CASSSHSGDTQYF.

This clone has more than one count but fewer than ten. This chain links TRBV5-4 with TRBJ2-1; D is unresolved. There are 13 residues in the CDR3. CDR1 and CDR2 from the germline V gene are SGHNT and YYREEE (reference sequence). V was cut by 2 bases and J by 8 bases, with 11 bases left in between. CDR3 in amino acids: CASSFSPGDEQFF. In nucleotides, the CDR3 is TGTGCCAGCAGCTTTTCCCCCGGTGATGAGCAGTTCTTC. Combining the CDR3 with reference TRBV5-4 and TRBJ2-1 gives the whole variable domain ETGVTQSPTHLIKTRGQQVTLRCSSQSGHNTVSWYQQALGQGPQFIFQYYREEENGRGNFPPRFSGLQFPNYSSELNVNALELDDSALYLCASSFSPGDEQFFGPGTRLTVL.

The chain carries TRBV11-3 and TRBJ2-7, with 10 bases that match TRBD1. The germline V gene encodes CDR1 SGHNT and CDR2 YENEEA. This CDR3 is built from 14 residues. Unmatched junction bases numbered 7, after V lost 5 bases and J lost 6 bases. CDR3 nucleotide sequence: TGTGCCAGCAGCCCAGGACAGGGGGAGGGCGAGCAGTACTTC. Protein: CASSPGQGEGEQYF.

The J gene is TRBJ2-5, the V gene TRBV29-1; 9 bases map to TRBD1. With 3 bases clipped from V and 1 base from J, the junction kept 6 bases outside the gene matches. Germline CDR1 reads SQVTM; CDR2 reads ANQGSEA. CDR3 length equals 15 residues. The CDR3 DNA reads TGCAGCGTTGATCTGACAGGGGGGCGCCAAGAGACCCAGTACTTC. This encodes CSVDLTGGRQETQYF. The full variable domain, its missing parts supplied by reference TRBV29-1 and TRBJ2-5, is SAVISQKPSRDICQRGTSLTIQCQVDSQVTMMFWYRQQPGQSLTLIATANQGSEATYESGFVIDKFPISRPNLTFSTLTVSNMSPEDSSIYLCSVDLTGGRQETQYFGPGTRLLVL.

The sample holds a few counts of this clone. CDR3 coding DNA: TGTGCCAGCAGTTTAACGACAGGGATCCAGCATTTT. Translating it yields CASSLTTGIQHF. V is TRBV28 and J is TRBJ1-5; 7 bases line up with TRBD1. The CDR3 runs 12 residues. V shed 2 bases and J 12 bases; nucleotides not matched to a gene: 4. The germline V gene encodes CDR1 MDHEN and CDR2 SYDVKM.

As DNA, the CDR3 is TGTGCCAGCAGTTTATTCCCTAGTCTCGAGCAGTACTTC. Protein sequence: CASSLFPSLEQYF. V and J are TRBV27 and TRBJ2-7, with no clear D. Germline CDR1 MNHEY, CDR2 SMNVEV (reference sequence). V was trimmed by 1 base and J by 6 bases, leaving 10 bases between them. CDR3 size: 13 residues.

The chain employs TRBV27 and TRBJ1-2; the D is unclear. The CDR3 consists of 13 residues. Germline CDR1 and CDR2: MNHEY and SMNVEV (reference sequence). V was cut by 6 bases and J by 5 bases, with 13 bases left in between. The CDR3 here is CASRGGYLYGYTF. DNA of the CDR3: TGTGCCAGCAGGGGCGGTTATCTTTATGGCTACACCTTC.

The V and J genes are TRBV29-1 and TRBJ2-2; no firm D call. Trimming shortened V by 1 base and J by 2 bases, and 8 bases separated the two germline ends. Per the germline V gene, CDR1 is SQVTM and CDR2 is ANQGSEA. The CDR3 covers 14 residues. The CDR3 coding sequence is TGCAGCGTTGAAGTTGGTTATAACACCGGGGAGCTGTTTTTT. Translated, it gives CSVEVGYNTGELFF.

V and J are TRBV27 and TRBJ2-1; weak D call: TRBD1 (5 bases). CDR1 MNHEY and CDR2 SMNVEV come from the germline V gene (reference sequence). CDR3 length: 16 amino acids. V was trimmed by 2 bases and J by 10 bases, leaving 21 bases between them. CDR3 DNA: TGTGCCAGCAGTTTAGTGTTCGGACGAAGGGGCCTAGAGCAGTTCTTC. It encodes CASSLVFGRRGLEQFF.

The chain combines TRBV9 with TRBJ2-3; tentatively, D is TRBD1 or TRBD2 (5 bases each). Germline lookup yields CDR1 SGDLS and CDR2 YYNGEE. There are 13 residues in the CDR3. The V gene lost 4 bases and the J gene lost 6 bases, with 12 bases spanning the gap. The CDR3 protein is CASSSDGADTQYF. DNA of the CDR3: TGTGCCAGCAGCTCGGACGGGGCGGATACGCAGTATTTT.

The genes are TRBV7-8 and TRBJ2-3; 9 bases fit TRBD2. The V segment lost 4 bases and the J segment 1 base; nucleotides outside the gene matches: 15. Germline V CDR1 and CDR2: SGHVS, FQNEAQ. The CDR3 is made up of 19 amino acids. CDR3: CASSSFHSGGPSGTDTQYF. The CDR3 DNA is TGTGCCAGCAGCTCTTTCCATAGCGGGGGCCCCTCTGGCACAGATACGCAGTATTTT.

The J gene is TRBJ2-7, the V gene TRBV2; 8 bases are a match to TRBD2. The CDR3 is 16 residues long. CDR1 is SNHLY, CDR2 FYNNEI, per germline. J lost 0 bases, V lost 7 bases, and 11 bases had no gene match. The CDR3 is CASMPGGAPSSYEQYF. DNA of the CDR3: TGTGCCAGCATGCCGGGGGGGGCGCCGAGCTCCTACGAGCAGTACTTC.

This rearrangement joins TRBV28 to TRBJ2-7, with a tentative D call TRBD2 (5 bases). Germline V gene sequence: CDR1 MDHEN, CDR2 SYDVKM. V shed 3 bases and J shed 1 base, with 7 bases lying between them. This CDR3 spans 13 amino acids. The CDR3 is CASSFRESYEQYF. CDR3 nucleotides: TGTGCCAGCAGTTTTAGGGAGTCCTACGAGCAGTACTTC.

V usage is TRBV11-2 and J usage is TRBJ2-1; TRBD2 aligns across 13 bases. Trimming at V came to 4 bases and at J to 8 bases, leaving 5 bases not matched to a gene. The CDR3 is 15 residues long. Germline V gene sequence: CDR1 SGHAT, CDR2 FQNNGV. CDR3 sequence: CASSWTSGSIDEQFF. The CDR3 region has the DNA TGTGCCAGCAGCTGGACTAGCGGGAGTATAGATGAGCAGTTCTTC.

This clone has only a few counts. The chain is built from TRBV5-1 and TRBJ2-1; 10 bases are a match to TRBD1. The CDR3 runs to 17 residues. Germline V gene lookup returns CDR1 SGHRS and CDR2 YFSETQ. Trimming at V came to 4 bases and at J to 8 bases, leaving 15 bases not matched to a gene. CDR3 loop: CASSPPEDRGVWYEQFF. The DNA for the CDR3 is TGCGCCAGCAGCCCCCCGGAGGACAGGGGGGTATGGTATGAGCAGTTCTTC.

The genes are TRBV9 and TRBJ2-7; possible D gene TRBD2, 6 bases. The CDR3 covers 21 residues. The V end was cut by 0 bases, the J end by 3 bases, with 31 bases between. Germline V gene data show CDR1 as SGDLS and CDR2 as YYNGEE. The CDR3 nucleotides read TGTGCCAGCAGCGTAGCCAGCACCGAGAGTAAGACCCGAGGGACTGGCTACGAGCAGTACTTC. This codes for CASSVASTESKTRGTGYEQYF.

This clone appeared once. The chain has TRBV30 and TRBJ2-7; no clear D. CDR1 and CDR2 (germline): GTSNPN, SVGIG (reference sequence). The V and J ends lost 8 bases and 4 bases respectively, with 15 bases between them. The CDR3 has 12 residues. The CDR3 DNA reads TGTGCCGCATCGCCTAGTATATACGAGCAGTACTTC. Encoded protein: CAASPSIYEQYF.